The 3 T cell receptor beta chains below all came from one sample that was sequenced in a study of cytomegalovirus exposure and HLA in healthy donors. It was with 60 Vbeta and 13 Jbeta primers that the PCR ran. Data came from immunoSEQ multiplex PCR; TCRdb stores just in-frame clones and leaves some out. This repertoire shows about 200,000 clones, 65% to 85% found once; its top ten account for about 0.1%. Sequenced sample: PBMCs. The receptors shown here come from a boy aged 2-9 years in good health and CMV-seronegative.

The count of this clone is one. This sequence joins TRBV7-2 and TRBJ2-1; 10 nucleotides align to TRBD2. Per germline, CDR1 SGHTA and CDR2 FQGNSA. This CDR3 contains 18 residues. V trimming: 1 base; J trimming: 9 bases; junction bases outside the gene matches: 15. The CDR3 DNA sequence: TGTGCCAGCAGCTTAGTTCCCAGCGGGGGGGCGGTTCATGTTGAGCAGTTCTTC. Its translation: CASSLVPSGGAVHVEQFF.

CDR3 sequence reads: CHLYGQGSMEQFF. Written as DNA, the CDR3 is TGTCATTTGTATGGACAGGGGTCAATGGAGCAGTTCTTC. The chain joins TRBV7-9 to TRBJ2-1, with TRBD1 identical over 9 bases. In germline, CDR1 is SEHNR, CDR2 FQNEAQ (reference sequence). The CDR3 spans 13 residues.

This chain links TRBV19 with TRBJ1-6; TRBD1 matches at 8 bases. V gave up 5 bases and J gave up 4 bases; unmatched junction bases: 16. This CDR3 contains 19 residues. Germline V gene lookup returns CDR1 LNHDA and CDR2 SQIVND (reference sequence). DNA of the CDR3: TGTGCCAGTAGTCCGGGCCCTGACAGGGGCGCCCCATATAATTCACCCCTCCACTTT. It yields the protein CASSPGPDRGAPYNSPLHF.